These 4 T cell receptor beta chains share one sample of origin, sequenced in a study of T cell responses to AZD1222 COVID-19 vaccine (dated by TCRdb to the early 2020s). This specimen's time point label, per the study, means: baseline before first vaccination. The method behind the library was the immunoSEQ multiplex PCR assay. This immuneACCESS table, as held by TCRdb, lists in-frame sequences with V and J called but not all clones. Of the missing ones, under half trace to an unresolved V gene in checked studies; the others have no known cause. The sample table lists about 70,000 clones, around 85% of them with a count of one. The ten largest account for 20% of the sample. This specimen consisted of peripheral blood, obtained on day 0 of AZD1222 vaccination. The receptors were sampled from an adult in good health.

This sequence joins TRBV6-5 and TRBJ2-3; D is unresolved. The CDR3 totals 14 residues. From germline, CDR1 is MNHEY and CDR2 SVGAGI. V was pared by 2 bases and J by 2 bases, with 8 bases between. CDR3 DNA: TGTGCCAGCAGTTACCTGGGCCCCACAGATACGCAGTATTTT. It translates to CASSYLGPTDTQYF.

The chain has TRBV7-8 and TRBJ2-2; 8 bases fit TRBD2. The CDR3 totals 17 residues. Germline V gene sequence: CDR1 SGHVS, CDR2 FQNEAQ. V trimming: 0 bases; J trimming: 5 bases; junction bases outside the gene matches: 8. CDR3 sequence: CASSLARTGGTTGELFF. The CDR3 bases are TGTGCCAGCAGCTTAGCGAGGACGGGGGGGACGACCGGGGAGCTGTTTTTT.

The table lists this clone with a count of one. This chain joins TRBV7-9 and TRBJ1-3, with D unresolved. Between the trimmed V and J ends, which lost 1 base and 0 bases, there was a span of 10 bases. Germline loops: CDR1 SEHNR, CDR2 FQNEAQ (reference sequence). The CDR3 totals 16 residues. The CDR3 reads CASSLGGELSGNTIYF. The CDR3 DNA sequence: TGTGCCAGCAGCTTAGGTGGGGAACTCTCTGGAAACACCATATATTTT.

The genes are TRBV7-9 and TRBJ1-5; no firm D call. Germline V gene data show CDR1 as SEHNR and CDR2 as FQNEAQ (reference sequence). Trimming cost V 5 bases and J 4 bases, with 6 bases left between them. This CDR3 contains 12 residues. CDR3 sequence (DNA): TGTGCCAGCAGCCTTTCGAATCAGCCCCAGCATTTT. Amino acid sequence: CASSLSNQPQHF.